The rows below give T cell receptor beta chains drawn from one sample of a study of T cell repertoires in cytomegalovirus infection. MiXCR was run by TCRdb on the reads, yielding one entry per CDR3 protein. The data show 400,000 or so distinct CDR3 sequences, under 40% seen once. Sequenced sample: PBMCs. These receptors originate from a human donor in good health (CMV status not recorded). Some clones in this sample may be carry-over from other donors' samples. Both conserved end residues are part of each CDR3. A D gene is named only where the DNA matches it firmly. Rows may omit the clone size; those that give it use once, few, many or a size class.

TRBV4-1	-	TRBJ2-1	-	TGCTCCAGCAGCCTAGTACAGGACAATGAGCCGTTCTTC	CSSSLVQDNEPFF
TRBV14	once	TRBJ2-5	-	TGTGCCAGCAGCCAACGTCTCCTTAAGGCAGATTGGGGGGCCCCTTCTGGGACCCAGTACTTC	CASSQRLLKADWGAPSGTQYF
TRBV7-2	many	TRBJ1-6	-	TGTGCCAGCAGCTTGGGGAACCGGGTTTGGGGTTCACCCCTCCACTTT	CASSLGNRVWGSPLHF
TRBV6-1	-	TRBJ2-7	TRBD1	TGTGCCAGCAGTGTAGTATCGGGACAGGGGGCGAGGTTTTCGCTCGAGCAGTACTTC	CASSVVSGQGARFSLEQYF
TRBV4-1	few	TRBJ1-1	-	TGCGCCAGCAGCCAAGATGGGGGACGGTTGGAAGCTTTCTTT	CASSQDGGRLEAFF
TRBV14	few	TRBJ1-1	-	TGTGCCAGCAGCCGACGTAGTGGGGAAGGAACTGAAGCTTTCTTT	CASSRRSGEGTEAFF
TRBV7-6	-	TRBJ1-2	TRBD1	TGTGCCAGCAGCTCAGGGGGTCCAAACTATGGCTACACCTTC	CASSSGGPNYGYTF
TRBV6-1	few	TRBJ1-5	-	TGTGCCACCACGGACAGCAGCAATCAGCCCCAGCATTTT	CATTDSSNQPQHF
TRBV6-1	-	TRBJ1-1	-	TGTGCCAGCCTCCTGGTGCAGTCAGCTTTCTTT	CASLLVQSAFF
TRBV7-9	many	TRBJ1-2	-	TGTGCCAGCAGCGGGAGGGGAGATGGCTACACCTTC	CASSGRGDGYTF
TRBV7-9	many	TRBJ1-3	TRBD1	TGTGCCAGCAGCTCCCCCGGGGGACAGGGAAGAAACACCATATATTTT	CASSSPGGQGRNTIYF
TRBV28	-	TRBJ1-5	-	TGTGCCAGCAGTCGACTTGGGGAGGCAACGTCGCCCCAGCATTTT	CASSRLGEATSPQHF
TRBV29-1	-	TRBJ1-2	-	TGCAGCGTTAAAATTGGGGGTAGCTATGGCTACACCTTC	CSVKIGGSYGYTF
TRBV5-1	-	TRBJ2-2	TRBD1	TGCGCCAGCAGCTGGGGACAGGGGAACACCGGGGAGCTGTTTTTT	CASSWGQGNTGELFF
TRBV29-1	-	TRBJ2-5	-	TGCAGCGCTCGTCTCGGAGAGACCCAGTACTTC	CSARLGETQYF
TRBV20-1	-	TRBJ1-5	TRBD1	TGCAGTGCACTTCGAGACAGGGGCAATCAGCCCCAGCATTTT	CSALRDRGNQPQHF
TRBV12-3/TRBV12-4	-	TRBJ1-2	TRBD1	TGTGCCAGCAGTTTGACAGGGCAGCATGGCTACACCTTC	CASSLTGQHGYTF
TRBV6-6	-	TRBJ2-2	-	TGTGCCAGCAGTGGCCCACTCAGGAACGGGGAGCTGTTTTTT	CASSGPLRNGELFF
TRBV7-9	-	TRBJ2-2	TRBD2	TGTGCCAGCAGACCTCCCGGGACTAGCGGGGGGAACACCGGGGAGCTGTTTTTT	CASRPPGTSGGNTGELFF
TRBV12-3/TRBV12-4	-	TRBJ1-5	-	TGTGCCAGCAGTTCAAGTGGTGGGGCGATTCAGCCCCAGCATTTT	CASSSSGGAIQPQHF
TRBV9	once	TRBJ2-7	TRBD2	TGTGCCAGCAGCGCCACTAGCGGGGGGCTCCCCTACGAGCAGTACTTC	CASSATSGGLPYEQYF